This entry describes one T cell receptor (beta chain). Its target is unknown. Data came from immunoSEQ multiplex PCR; TCRdb stores just in-frame clones and leaves some out. The table lists about 16,000 clones, approximately 80% of them singletons. From germline, CDR1 is SNHLY and CDR2 FYNNEI. The CDR3 runs 14 residues. With V trimmed by 4 bases and J by 7 bases, 9 bases remained unmatched. The data stem from a study of tumor-infiltrating lymphocytes in localized non-small cell lung cancer. Study in general: The cohort mixed smokers and never-smokers, several histologies, and some post-neoadjuvant-chemotherapy samples. Tumor tissue and non-adjacent uninvolved lung came from each patient. General observations from the study: Only some patients had TCR sequencing, depending on available tissue.

The sample consisted of uninvolved lung tissue not adjacent to the tumor. The rearrangement links TRBV2 to TRBJ2-7; 8 nucleotides align to TRBD1. The receptor was derived from a human donor with non-small cell lung cancer. The CDR3 coding sequence is TGTGCCAGCAGTGGGGGGACAGGTACCTTGGAGCAGTACTTC. Its translation: CASSGGTGTLEQYF.